This TCR beta chain comes out of a study of blood T cell repertoires in COVID-19. The overall study: PBMCs, B-cell-depleted T cells, or T cells were the source of the cDNA or gDNA that made up the material.

CDR3 size: 15 residues. V was trimmed by 0 bases and J by 7 bases, leaving 13 bases between them. In germline, CDR1 is LNHDA, CDR2 SQIVND (reference sequence). The study recruited people aged about 18 to 95 years across about two dozen US areas. Per the authors' pipeline: From reference gene primer amplification, estimates of nucleated cell counts were derived. Assay used: immunoSEQ multiplex PCR; TCRdb lists only in-frame clones, some missing. V, J and clone size are those of that table, while D and trimming were read from the DNA. The sample records more than 150,000 clones, 82% being singletons. The receptor's source is a middle-aged man who had recovered from COVID-19. The sequenced sample was PBMCs or T cells enriched from blood (not recorded which). This chain connects TRBV19 to TRBJ1-5; no definite D call. CDR3 loop: CASSIDLGQRQPQHF. CDR3 bases: TGTGCCAGTAGTATAGATCTTGGGCAAAGGCAGCCCCAGCATTTT.